The next 5 T cell receptor beta chains were all read from a single sample in a study of blood T cell repertoires in COVID-19. Clones were read by immunoSEQ multiplex PCR, and TCRdb kept only the in-frame ones, dropping some. The sample has 200,000 to 250,000 clones; approximately 86% are singletons. The source material was PBMCs or T cells enriched from blood (not recorded which). These receptors were taken from a woman aged 25 to 39 with acute COVID-19.

The chain employs TRBV4-3 and TRBJ2-1; 8 nucleotides agree with TRBD2. V was clipped by 0 bases and J by 5 bases; unmatched bases: 3. This CDR3 is 15 amino acids long. The germline V gene encodes CDR1 LGHNA and CDR2 YSLEER. CDR3 DNA sequence: TGCGCCAGCAGCCAAGACGGGGGGGCGGACAATGAGCAGTTCTTC. It translates to CASSQDGGADNEQFF.

The chain carries TRBV11-3 and TRBJ2-2, with D possibly TRBD1 on 6 matching bases. The CDR3 is 15 amino acids. Trimming shortened V by 3 bases and J by 0 bases, and 8 bases separated the two germline ends. Germline values: CDR1 SGHNT, CDR2 YENEEA. CDR3 nucleotide sequence: TGTGCCAGCAGCTTCGGGACATCGAACACCGGGGAGCTGTTTTTT. Protein: CASSFGTSNTGELFF.

V gene TRBV27 combines with J gene TRBJ2-1; 10 nucleotides line up with TRBD2. Losses at the gene ends were 8 bases for V and 5 bases for J; bases not matched to a gene: 9. Germline V lookup: CDR1 MNHEY, CDR2 SMNVEV (reference sequence). This CDR3 contains 15 residues. Here the CDR3 reads CASATSGLWDNEQFF. CDR3 nucleotide sequence: TGTGCCAGCGCGACTAGCGGGCTCTGGGACAATGAGCAGTTCTTC.

The gene calls are TRBV10-2 and TRBJ1-1; 9 nucleotides align to TRBD1. Trimming at V came to 4 bases and at J to 8 bases, leaving 8 bases not matched to a gene. This CDR3 region has 14 residues. Germline CDR1 WSHSY, CDR2 SAAADI. CDR3 sequence: CASSVQGARGEAFF. In DNA, the CDR3 is TGCGCCAGCAGTGTACAGGGGGCGCGGGGGGAAGCTTTCTTT.

The chain is built from TRBV11-2 and TRBJ2-2, with D perhaps TRBD1 (6 bases). The germline V and J ends were trimmed by 0 bases and 1 base, with 12 bases remaining between them. Germline V CDR1 and CDR2: SGHAT, FQNNGV. The CDR3 is 17 amino acids. The CDR3 loop is CASSLDWGHMNTGELFF. CDR3 coding DNA: TGTGCCAGCAGCTTAGATTGGGGACACATGAACACCGGGGAGCTGTTTTTT. Looking up the rest from reference TRBV11-2 and TRBJ2-2 gives the full variable domain: EAGVAQSPRYKIIEKRQSVAFWCNPISGHATLYWYQQILGQGPKLLIQFQNNGVVDDSQLPKDRFSAERLKGVDSTLKIQPAKLEDSAVYLCASSLDWGHMNTGELFFGEGSRLTVL.